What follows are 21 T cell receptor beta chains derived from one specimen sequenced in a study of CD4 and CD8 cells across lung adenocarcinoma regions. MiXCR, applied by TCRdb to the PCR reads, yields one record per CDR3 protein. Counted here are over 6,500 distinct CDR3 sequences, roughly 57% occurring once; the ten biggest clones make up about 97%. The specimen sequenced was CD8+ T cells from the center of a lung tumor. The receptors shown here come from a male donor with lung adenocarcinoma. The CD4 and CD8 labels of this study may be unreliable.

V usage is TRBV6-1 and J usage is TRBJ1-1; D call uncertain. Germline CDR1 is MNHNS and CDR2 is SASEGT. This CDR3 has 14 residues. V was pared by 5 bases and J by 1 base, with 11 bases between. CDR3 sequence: CASSRHLGNTEAFF. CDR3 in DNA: TGTGCCAGCAGTCGACATCTCGGGAACACTGAAGCTTTCTTT.

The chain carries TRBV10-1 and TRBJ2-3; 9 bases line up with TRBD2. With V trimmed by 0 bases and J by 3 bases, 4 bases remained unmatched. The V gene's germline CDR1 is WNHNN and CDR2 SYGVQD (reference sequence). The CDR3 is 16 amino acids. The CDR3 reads CASSESMSGGTDTQYF. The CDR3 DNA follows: TGCGCCAGCAGTGAGTCGATGAGCGGGGGGACAGATACGCAGTATTTT.

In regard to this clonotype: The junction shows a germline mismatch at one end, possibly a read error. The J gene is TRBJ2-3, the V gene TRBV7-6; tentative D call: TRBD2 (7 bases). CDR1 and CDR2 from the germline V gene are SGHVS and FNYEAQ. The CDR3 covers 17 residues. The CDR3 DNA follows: TGTGCCAGCAGCTTGGGGCTGGGGGGGCGGGGCGAGGAGACCCAGTACTTT. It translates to CASSLGLGGRGEETQYF.

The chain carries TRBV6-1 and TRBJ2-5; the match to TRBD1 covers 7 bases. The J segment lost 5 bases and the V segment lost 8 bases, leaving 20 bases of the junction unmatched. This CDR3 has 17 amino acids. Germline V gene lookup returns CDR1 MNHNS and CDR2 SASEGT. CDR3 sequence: CASHRGPGTRGEETQYF. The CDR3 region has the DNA TGTGCCAGCCATAGGGGGCCCGGGACACGGGGCGAGGAGACCCAGTACTTC.

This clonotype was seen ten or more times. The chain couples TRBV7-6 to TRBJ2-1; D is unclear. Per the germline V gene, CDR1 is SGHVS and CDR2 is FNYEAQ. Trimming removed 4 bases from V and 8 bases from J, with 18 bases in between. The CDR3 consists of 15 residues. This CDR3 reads CASSSLVLEGDEQFF. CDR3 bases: TGTGCCAGCAGCTCCCTCGTTTTGGAAGGCGATGAGCAGTTCTTC.

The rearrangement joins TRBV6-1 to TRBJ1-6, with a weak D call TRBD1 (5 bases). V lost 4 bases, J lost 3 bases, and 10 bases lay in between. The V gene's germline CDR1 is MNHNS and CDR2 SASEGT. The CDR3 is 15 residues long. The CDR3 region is CASSGGTLYNSPLHF. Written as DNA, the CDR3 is TGTGCCAGCAGTGGGGGCACACTCTATAATTCACCCCTCCACTTT.

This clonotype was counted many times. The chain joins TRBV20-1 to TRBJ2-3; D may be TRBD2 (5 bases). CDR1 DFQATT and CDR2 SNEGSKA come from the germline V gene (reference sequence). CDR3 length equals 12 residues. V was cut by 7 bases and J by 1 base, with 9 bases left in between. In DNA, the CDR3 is TGCAGTGGGGCGGGCGGCACAGATACGCAGTATTTT. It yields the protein CSGAGGTDTQYF.

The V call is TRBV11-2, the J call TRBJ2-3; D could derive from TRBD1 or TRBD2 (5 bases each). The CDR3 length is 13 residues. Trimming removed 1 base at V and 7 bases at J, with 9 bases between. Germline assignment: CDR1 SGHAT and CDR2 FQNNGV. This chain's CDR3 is CASSLGGEYTQYF. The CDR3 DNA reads TGTGCCAGCAGCTTAGGAGGGGAATATACGCAGTATTTT.

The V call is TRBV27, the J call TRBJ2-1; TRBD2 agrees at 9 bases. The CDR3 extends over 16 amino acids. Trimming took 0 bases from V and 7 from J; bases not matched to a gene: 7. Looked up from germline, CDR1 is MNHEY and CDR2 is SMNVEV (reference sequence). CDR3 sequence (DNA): TGTGCCAGCAGTTTATCACTAGCGGGTATGATGAATGAGCAGTTCTTC. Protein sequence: CASSLSLAGMMNEQFF.

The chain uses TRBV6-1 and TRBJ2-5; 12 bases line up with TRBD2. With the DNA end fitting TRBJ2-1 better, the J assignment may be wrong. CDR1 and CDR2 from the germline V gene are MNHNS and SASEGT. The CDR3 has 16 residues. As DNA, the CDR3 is TGTGCCAGCAGAGCACTAGCGGGAGGACATCATAGTGAGCAGTTCTTC. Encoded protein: CASRALAGGHHSEQFF.

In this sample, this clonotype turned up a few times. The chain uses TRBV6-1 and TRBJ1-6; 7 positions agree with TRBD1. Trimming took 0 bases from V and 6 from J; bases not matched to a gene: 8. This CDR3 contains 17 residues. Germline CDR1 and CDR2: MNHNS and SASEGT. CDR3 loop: CASSEAVPGTANSPLHF. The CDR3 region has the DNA TGTGCCAGCAGTGAAGCAGTACCCGGGACAGCTAATTCACCCCTCCACTTT.

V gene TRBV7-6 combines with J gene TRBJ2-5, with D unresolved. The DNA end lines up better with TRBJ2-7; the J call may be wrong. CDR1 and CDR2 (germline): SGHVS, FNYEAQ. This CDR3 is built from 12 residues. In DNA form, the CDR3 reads TGTGCCAGCAGCCCGGGCGACTACGAGCAGTACTTC. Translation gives CASSPGDYEQYF.

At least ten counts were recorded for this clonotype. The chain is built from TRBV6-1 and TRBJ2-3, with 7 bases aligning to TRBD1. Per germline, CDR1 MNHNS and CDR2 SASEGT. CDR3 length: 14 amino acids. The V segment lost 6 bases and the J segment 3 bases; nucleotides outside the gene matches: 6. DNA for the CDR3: TGTGCCAGCAGCCGGGACAGAGCGACAGATACGCAGTATTTT. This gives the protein CASSRDRATDTQYF.

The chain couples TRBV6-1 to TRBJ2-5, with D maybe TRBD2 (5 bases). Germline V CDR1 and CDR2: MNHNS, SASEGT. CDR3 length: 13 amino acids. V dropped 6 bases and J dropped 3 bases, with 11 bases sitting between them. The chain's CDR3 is CASSTGSKETQYF. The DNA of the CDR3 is TGTGCCAGCAGCACGGGATCTAAAGAGACCCAGTACTTC.

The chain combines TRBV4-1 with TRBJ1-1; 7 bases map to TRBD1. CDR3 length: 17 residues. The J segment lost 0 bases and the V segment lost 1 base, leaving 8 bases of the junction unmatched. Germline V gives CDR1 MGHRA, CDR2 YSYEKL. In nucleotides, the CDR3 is TGCGCCAGCAGCCAAGCGGTAGGGGGCGAAATGAACACTGAAGCTTTCTTT. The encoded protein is CASSQAVGGEMNTEAFF.

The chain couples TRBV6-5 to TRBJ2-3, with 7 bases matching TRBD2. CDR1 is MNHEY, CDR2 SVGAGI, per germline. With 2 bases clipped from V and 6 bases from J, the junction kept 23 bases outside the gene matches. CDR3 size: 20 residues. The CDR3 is CASSYVGRGREETGGDTQYF. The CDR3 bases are TGTGCCAGCAGTTACGTCGGGAGAGGGAGGGAGGAAACTGGAGGGGATACGCAGTATTTT.

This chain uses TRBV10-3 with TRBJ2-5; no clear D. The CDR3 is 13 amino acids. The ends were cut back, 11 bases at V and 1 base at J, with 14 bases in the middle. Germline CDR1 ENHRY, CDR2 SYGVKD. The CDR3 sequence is CAASKIFQETQYF. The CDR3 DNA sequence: TGTGCCGCCTCTAAGATCTTCCAAGAGACCCAGTACTTC.

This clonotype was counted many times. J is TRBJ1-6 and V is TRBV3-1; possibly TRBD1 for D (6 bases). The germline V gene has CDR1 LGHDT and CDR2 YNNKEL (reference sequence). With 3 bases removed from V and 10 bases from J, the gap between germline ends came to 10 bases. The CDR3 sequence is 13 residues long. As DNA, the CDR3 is TGTGCCAGCAGCCAGAGGGGGTGGTCACCCCTCCACTTT. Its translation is CASSQRGWSPLHF.

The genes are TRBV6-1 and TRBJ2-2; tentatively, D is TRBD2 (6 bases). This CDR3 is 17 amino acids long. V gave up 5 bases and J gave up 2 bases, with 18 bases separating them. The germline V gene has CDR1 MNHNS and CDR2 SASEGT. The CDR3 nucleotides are TGTGCCAGCAGTCCATCCGGGACTGACTTAAACACCGGGGAGCTGTTTTTT. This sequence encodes CASSPSGTDLNTGELFF.

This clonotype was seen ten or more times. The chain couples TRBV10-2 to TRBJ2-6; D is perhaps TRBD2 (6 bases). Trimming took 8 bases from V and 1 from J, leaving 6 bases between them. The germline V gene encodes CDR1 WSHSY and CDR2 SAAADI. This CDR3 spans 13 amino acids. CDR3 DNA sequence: TGCGCCAGCGCGGGGTCTGGGGCCAACGTCCTGACTTTC. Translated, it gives CASAGSGANVLTF.

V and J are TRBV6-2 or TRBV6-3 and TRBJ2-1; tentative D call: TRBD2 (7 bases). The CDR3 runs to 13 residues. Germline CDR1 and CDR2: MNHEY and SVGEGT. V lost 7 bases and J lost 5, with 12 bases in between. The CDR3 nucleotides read TGTGCCAGCATTCGGGGGGCCGACAATGAGCAGTTCTTC. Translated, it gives CASIRGADNEQFF.